Listed below are T cell receptor beta chains from one sample, sequenced in a study of blood T cell repertoires in COVID-19. TCRdb keeps only in-frame clones here, not all; method: immunoSEQ multiplex PCR. Of fewer than 250,000 clones listed, approximately 84% are singletons. Sequences were obtained from peripheral blood. The receptor set was obtained from a man in his forties with acute or convalescent COVID-19. Both conserved end residues are part of each CDR3. Fields, in order: clone size, J gene, V gene, D gene, CDR3 protein, CDR3 DNA. D genes are given only for firm matches. The size field is filled for only some rows; it gives once, few, many or a size class.

size: -; J: TRBJ1-1; V: TRBV5-1; D: -; CDR3: CASSLRSLNTEAFF; DNA: TGCGCCAGCAGCTTGCGGAGCTTGAACACTGAAGCTTTCTTT
size: -; J: TRBJ2-5; V: TRBV6-2/TRBV6-3; D: -; CDR3: CASSYWAQETQYF; DNA: TGTGCCAGCAGTTACTGGGCGCAAGAGACCCAGTACTTC
size: -; J: TRBJ1-2; V: TRBV6-5; D: -; CDR3: CASRVFGGDGGYTF; DNA: TGTGCCAGCAGGGTTTTTGGAGGGGACGGTGGCTACACCTTC
size: -; J: TRBJ2-3; V: TRBV7-9; D: -; CDR3: CASSPLGSGTSTDTQYF; DNA: TGTGCCAGCAGCCCGCTCGGGAGCGGTACTAGCACAGATACGCAGTATTTT
size: once; J: TRBJ1-6; V: TRBV3-1/TRBV3-2; D: TRBD1; CDR3: CASSPPVQGYNSPLHF; DNA: TGTGCCAGCAGCCCCCCCGTACAGGGGTATAATTCACCCCTCCACTTT
size: -; J: TRBJ2-7; V: TRBV5-1; D: -; CDR3: CASSLAPGAYEQYF; DNA: TGCGCCAGCAGCTTGGCCCCAGGGGCCTACGAGCAGTACTTC
size: few; J: TRBJ2-7; V: TRBV7-9; D: TRBD2; CDR3: CASSLTGTSTEQYF; DNA: TGTGCCAGCAGCTTGACCGGGACTAGCACCGAGCAGTACTTC
size: -; J: TRBJ1-1; V: TRBV10-2; D: -; CDR3: CASSDAGFLNTEAFF; DNA: TGCGCCAGCAGTGATGCCGGGTTCCTGAACACTGAAGCTTTCTTT
size: -; J: TRBJ1-1; V: TRBV30; D: -; CDR3: CAWSGGSNTEAFF; DNA: TGTGCCTGGAGTGGAGGCAGTAACACTGAAGCTTTCTTT
size: -; J: TRBJ1-2; V: TRBV7-3; D: -; CDR3: CASSPGGGEGGYTF; DNA: TGTGCCAGCAGCCCTGGCGGGGGGGAAGGAGGCTACACCTTC
size: -; J: TRBJ1-3; V: TRBV9; D: -; CDR3: CASSPGFSGNTIYF; DNA: TGTGCCAGCAGCCCAGGGTTCTCTGGAAACACCATATATTTT
size: -; J: TRBJ1-1; V: TRBV6-5; D: -; CDR3: CASSYSSFYTEAFF; DNA: TGTGCCAGCAGTTACTCGTCCTTCTACACTGAAGCTTTCTTT
size: -; J: TRBJ2-5; V: TRBV9; D: TRBD1; CDR3: CASSAWQGAQETQYF; DNA: TGTGCCAGCAGCGCATGGCAGGGGGCTCAAGAGACCCAGTACTTC
size: -; J: TRBJ1-5; V: TRBV19; D: -; CDR3: CASSSGRGMAGPRPQHF; DNA: TGTGCCAGTAGTTCGGGGCGTGGAATGGCGGGACCGCGGCCCCAGCATTTT
size: -; J: TRBJ1-2; V: TRBV2; D: TRBD1; CDR3: CASSGQGRVDGYTF; DNA: TGTGCCAGCAGTGGACAGGGGAGGGTTGATGGCTACACCTTC
size: -; J: TRBJ2-3; V: TRBV11-3; D: TRBD1; CDR3: CASGQGPSTDTQYF; DNA: TGTGCCAGTGGACAGGGACCTTCCACAGATACGCAGTATTTT
size: -; J: TRBJ2-5; V: TRBV30; D: -; CDR3: CAWSPMGGSETQYF; DNA: TGTGCCTGGAGCCCAATGGGGGGTTCAGAGACCCAGTACTTC
size: -; J: TRBJ1-1; V: TRBV5-1; D: -; CDR3: CASSLEPTGTEAFF; DNA: TGCGCCAGCAGCTTGGAGCCGACAGGCACTGAAGCTTTCTTT
size: -; J: TRBJ1-1; V: TRBV6-2/TRBV6-3; D: -; CDR3: CASSYVNGGLNTEAFF; DNA: TGTGCCAGCAGTTACGTTAACGGAGGTTTGAACACTGAAGCTTTCTTT
size: -; J: TRBJ2-5; V: TRBV13; D: TRBD1; CDR3: CASSLGDRGVVETQYF; DNA: TGTGCCAGCAGCTTAGGGGACAGGGGGGTCGTGGAGACCCAGTACTTC
size: -; J: TRBJ2-5; V: TRBV5-6; D: TRBD1; CDR3: CASSPTGAQETQYF; DNA: TGTGCCAGCAGCCCTACAGGGGCCCAAGAGACCCAGTACTTC
size: -; J: TRBJ2-5; V: TRBV6-6; D: -; CDR3: CASTYGLVSRETQYF; DNA: TGTGCCAGCACCTACGGTTTGGTTAGCCGGGAGACCCAGTACTTC
size: -; J: TRBJ1-1; V: TRBV30; D: -; CDR3: CAWSGGQNTEAFF; DNA: TGTGCCTGGAGTGGGGGACAGAACACTGAAGCTTTCTTT
size: -; J: TRBJ1-3; V: TRBV6-6; D: -; CDR3: CASTLQGEAGNTIYF; DNA: TGTGCCAGCACTCTACAGGGTGAAGCTGGAAACACCATATATTTT
size: -; J: TRBJ1-1; V: TRBV5-3; D: -; CDR3: CARGDKWTEAFF; DNA: TGTGCCAGGGGGGACAAGTGGACTGAAGCTTTCTTT
size: -; J: TRBJ1-1; V: TRBV11-2; D: -; CDR3: CASSSYSGFEAFF; DNA: TGTGCCAGCAGCTCATACTCAGGATTTGAAGCTTTCTTT
size: -; J: TRBJ2-7; V: TRBV7-3; D: -; CDR3: CASSLTRVGEQYF; DNA: TGTGCCAGCAGCTTAACCAGGGTGGGCGAGCAGTACTTC
size: -; J: TRBJ2-2; V: TRBV7-6; D: TRBD2; CDR3: CASSSGLAGYGGELFF; DNA: TGTGCCAGCAGCTCCGGACTAGCGGGATATGGAGGGGAGCTGTTTTTT
size: -; J: TRBJ2-1; V: TRBV6-5; D: -; CDR3: CASKRGGTYNEQFF; DNA: TGTGCCAGCAAGAGAGGGGGTACCTACAATGAGCAGTTCTTC
size: -; J: TRBJ2-7; V: TRBV6-1; D: -; CDR3: CASSDERLIRYEQYF; DNA: TGTGCCAGCAGTGATGAGCGTTTGATTAGGTACGAGCAGTACTTC
size: -; J: TRBJ1-1; V: TRBV19; D: TRBD1; CDR3: CASRGQGITEAFF; DNA: TGTGCCAGTAGGGGACAGGGAATCACTGAAGCTTTCTTT
size: -; J: TRBJ2-1; V: TRBV9; D: TRBD2; CDR3: CASSAASSGGYNEQFF; DNA: TGTGCCAGCAGCGCCGCCTCTAGCGGGGGGTACAATGAGCAGTTCTTC
size: -; J: TRBJ2-1; V: TRBV29-1; D: -; CDR3: CSVEGGGDNEQFF; DNA: TGCAGCGTTGAAGGAGGCGGAGACAATGAGCAGTTCTTC
size: -; J: TRBJ2-7; V: TRBV5-3; D: TRBD1; CDR3: CARSLIARNRGKYEQYF; DNA: TGTGCCAGAAGCTTGATCGCTCGAAACAGGGGGAAGTACGAGCAGTACTTC
size: -; J: TRBJ1-1; V: TRBV7-9; D: -; CDR3: CASNWEGRGTEAFF; DNA: TGTGCCAGCAACTGGGAGGGGAGGGGCACTGAAGCTTTCTTT
size: -; J: TRBJ1-5; V: TRBV4-1; D: -; CDR3: CASSQDRVGGRQPQHF; DNA: TGCGCCAGCAGCCAAGATAGAGTCGGCGGGCGTCAGCCCCAGCATTTT
size: -; J: TRBJ1-2; V: TRBV18; D: TRBD1; CDR3: CASSAGQGLTGYTF; DNA: TGTGCCAGCTCTGCGGGACAGGGGCTTACTGGCTACACCTTC
size: -; J: TRBJ2-3; V: TRBV25-1; D: TRBD2; CDR3: CASSPSGAGGTDTQYF; DNA: TGTGCCAGCAGTCCCTCCGGGGCGGGGGGCACAGATACGCAGTATTTT
size: -; J: TRBJ2-3; V: TRBV27; D: TRBD2; CDR3: CASSPLASGETDTQYF; DNA: TGTGCCAGCAGTCCCCTTGCCAGCGGGGAGACAGATACGCAGTATTTT
size: -; J: TRBJ2-7; V: TRBV4-3; D: -; CDR3: CASSLSTPGQIYEQYF; DNA: TGCGCCAGCAGCCTTTCAACCCCCGGACAGATCTACGAGCAGTACTTC
size: -; J: TRBJ1-4; V: TRBV7-9; D: TRBD1; CDR3: CASSLDRGLDEKLFF; DNA: TGTGCCAGCAGCTTAGACAGGGGGCTGGATGAAAAACTGTTTTTT
size: -; J: TRBJ1-1; V: TRBV18; D: -; CDR3: CASSLQRTVNTEAFF; DNA: TGTGCCAGCTCACTACAGCGGACGGTGAACACTGAAGCTTTCTTT
size: -; J: TRBJ1-3; V: TRBV27; D: -; CDR3: CASSLYRGDTIYF; DNA: TGTGCCAGCAGTTTATATCGCGGAGACACCATATATTTT
size: -; J: TRBJ1-1; V: TRBV19; D: -; CDR3: CASSIKGWKNTEAFF; DNA: TGTGCCAGTAGTATCAAGGGGTGGAAGAACACTGAAGCTTTCTTT
size: -; J: TRBJ1-5; V: TRBV27; D: -; CDR3: CASSSPLLNQPQHF; DNA: TGTGCCAGCAGTTCCCCCCTACTTAATCAGCCCCAGCATTTT
size: -; J: TRBJ1-4; V: TRBV28; D: TRBD1; CDR3: CASSLFSQDREKLFF; DNA: TGTGCCAGCAGTTTATTCTCCCAGGACAGGGAAAAACTGTTTTTT
size: -; J: TRBJ2-7; V: TRBV6-5; D: -; CDR3: CASSYSIAGSSYEQYF; DNA: TGTGCCAGCAGTTACTCGATCGCGGGGAGCTCCTACGAGCAGTACTTC
size: -; J: TRBJ2-1; V: TRBV3-1/TRBV3-2; D: TRBD2; CDR3: CASVAGGTDEQFF; DNA: TGTGCCAGCGTAGCGGGGGGTACCGATGAGCAGTTCTTC
size: once; J: TRBJ1-4; V: TRBV7-9; D: -; CDR3: CASSPIQGHVEEKLFF; DNA: TGTGCCAGCAGCCCTATTCAGGGACACGTTGAAGAAAAACTGTTTTTT
size: -; J: TRBJ1-2; V: TRBV5-1; D: -; CDR3: CASRLMETPRGGYTF; DNA: TGCGCCAGCCGTTTAATGGAAACGCCGCGAGGTGGCTACACCTTC
size: once; J: TRBJ1-1; V: TRBV24-1; D: -; CDR3: CATSDGTRTAYTEAFF; DNA: TGTGCCACCAGTGATGGGACGCGGACAGCTTACACTGAAGCTTTCTTT
size: -; J: TRBJ1-1; V: TRBV5-1; D: -; CDR3: CASSAGQSYTEAFF; DNA: TGCGCCAGCAGCGCTGGACAGAGCTACACTGAAGCTTTCTTT
size: -; J: TRBJ1-2; V: TRBV11-1; D: -; CDR3: CASRSGSGSYTF; DNA: TGTGCCAGCAGATCGGGTTCTGGCAGCTACACCTTC
size: few; J: TRBJ1-2; V: TRBV15; D: -; CDR3: CATSRDRALNYGYTF; DNA: TGTGCCACCAGCAGAGACAGGGCCCTTAACTATGGCTACACCTTC
size: few; J: TRBJ1-1; V: TRBV27; D: -; CDR3: CASQGRSQAFF; DNA: TGTGCCAGCCAGGGGCGTTCCCAAGCTTTCTTT
size: -; J: TRBJ2-7; V: TRBV5-1; D: TRBD1; CDR3: CASSLGQGLSQEQYF; DNA: TGCGCCAGCAGCTTGGGACAGGGCCTCTCTCAGGAGCAGTACTTC
size: -; J: TRBJ2-6; V: TRBV5-5; D: TRBD1; CDR3: CASSGSDRVGANVLTF; DNA: TGTGCCAGCAGCGGATCAGACAGGGTTGGGGCCAACGTCCTGACTTTC
size: -; J: TRBJ1-5; V: TRBV12-3/TRBV12-4; D: -; CDR3: CASTWGGGQPQHF; DNA: TGTGCCAGCACCTGGGGGGGTGGACAGCCCCAGCATTTT
size: few; J: TRBJ2-5; V: TRBV6-2/TRBV6-3; D: -; CDR3: CASSSPGRRETQYF; DNA: TGTGCCAGCAGTTCCCCGGGCCGGAGGGAGACCCAGTACTTC